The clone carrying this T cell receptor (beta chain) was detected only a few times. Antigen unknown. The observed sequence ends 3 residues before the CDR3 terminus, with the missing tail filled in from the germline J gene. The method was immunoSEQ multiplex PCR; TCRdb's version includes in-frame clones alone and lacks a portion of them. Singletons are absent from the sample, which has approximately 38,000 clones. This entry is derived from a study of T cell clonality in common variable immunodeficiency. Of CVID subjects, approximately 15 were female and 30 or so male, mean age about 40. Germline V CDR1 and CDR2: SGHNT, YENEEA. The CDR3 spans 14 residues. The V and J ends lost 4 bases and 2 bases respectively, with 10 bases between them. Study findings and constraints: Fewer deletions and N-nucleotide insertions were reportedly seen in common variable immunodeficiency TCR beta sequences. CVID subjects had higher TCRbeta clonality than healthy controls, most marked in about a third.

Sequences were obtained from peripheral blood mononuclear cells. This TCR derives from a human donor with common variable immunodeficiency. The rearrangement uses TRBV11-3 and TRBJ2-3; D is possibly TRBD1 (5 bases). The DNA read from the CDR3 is TGTGCCAGCAGCTCCGGACACTTCACAGATACG. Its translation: CASSSGHFTDT. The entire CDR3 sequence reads CASSSGHFTDTQYF.